This T cell receptor (beta chain) was captured in a study of cytomegalovirus exposure and HLA in healthy donors. Findings and limits, study-wide: Sequencing likely caused a cluster of highly shared sequence variants. The classifier was said to identify cytomegalovirus status with high specificity and sensitivity. Later analysis found that TCR beta chains associated with HLA were more clonally expanded than other, equally common chains.

Each donor's status was that of a healthy bone marrow donor. CDR1 and CDR2 from the germline V gene are SEHNR and FQNEAQ (reference sequence). Trimming took 5 bases from V and 0 from J, leaving 16 bases between them. CDR3 length: 16 residues. As regards this clone: Antigen specificity is unknown.

Vbeta (60) and Jbeta (13) primers were used in the PCR. Clones were sequenced by immunoSEQ multiplex PCR, and TCRdb holds only the in-frame ones, with some missing. The sample lists more than 90,000 clones, 60% to 80% occurring once. J is TRBJ1-2 and V is TRBV7-9; D possibly corresponds to TRBD1 (6 bases). This sequence originates from a man between 50 and 59 years old in good health and CMV-seropositive. Material: PBMCs. The DNA for the CDR3 is TGTGCCAGCAGCACCCGACAGGAAGTTACTAACTATGGCTACACCTTC. This sequence encodes CASSTRQEVTNYGYTF.